Sequencing of this T cell receptor (beta chain) was carried out in a study of T cells in localized non-small cell lung cancer. Germline V gene data show CDR1 as SGHVS and CDR2 as FQNEAQ. The junction had 8 bases not matched to a gene; V was cut back by 3 bases and J by 3 bases. This CDR3 region has 15 residues. Assay: immunoSEQ multiplex PCR; the TCRdb copy retains only in-frame clones and omits some. The table has fewer than 100,000 clones, 87% seen once. The sample consisted of peripheral blood, taken before any cancer treatment. The receptor was derived from a man aged 40 to 69 with stage I squamous cell lung carcinoma. V is TRBV7-8 and J is TRBJ2-7, with TRBD2 identical over 7 bases. The CDR3, as DNA: TGTGCCAGCAGCTTTTTAGTAGCGGGTGACTACGAGCAGTACTTC. Amino acid sequence: CASSFLVAGDYEQYF.